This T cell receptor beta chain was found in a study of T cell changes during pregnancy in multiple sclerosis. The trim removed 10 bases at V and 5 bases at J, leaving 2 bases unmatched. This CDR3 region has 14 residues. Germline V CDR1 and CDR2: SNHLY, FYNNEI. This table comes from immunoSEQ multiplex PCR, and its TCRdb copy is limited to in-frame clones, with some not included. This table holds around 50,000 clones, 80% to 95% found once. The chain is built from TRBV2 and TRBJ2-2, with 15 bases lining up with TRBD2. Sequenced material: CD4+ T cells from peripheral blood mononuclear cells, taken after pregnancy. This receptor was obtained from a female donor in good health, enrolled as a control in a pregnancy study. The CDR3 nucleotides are TGTGCCATTGGGACTAGCGGGAGGACCGGGGAGCTGTTTTTT. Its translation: CAIGTSGRTGELFF. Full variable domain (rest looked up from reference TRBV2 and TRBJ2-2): EPEVTQTPSHQVTQMGQEVILRCVPISNHLYFYWYRQILGQKVEFLVSFYNNEISEKSEIFDDQFSVERPDGSNFTLKIRSTKLEDSAMYFCAIGTSGRTGELFFGEGSRLTVL.